This entry concerns a single T cell receptor (beta chain). Blood draws occurred at baseline, cycle 4 day 1, and cycle 7 day 1. The sample originates from a study of OX40 agonist ivuxolimab in advanced cancers. At the level of the study: In this trial design, patients received ivuxolimab intravenously at 0.01 to 10 mg/kg every 2 weeks.

Germline CDR1 is MDHEN and CDR2 is SYDVKM. The CDR3 runs to 17 residues. V lost 4 bases and J 0 bases, leaving 17 bases between the germline ends. Profiling relied on immunoSEQ multiplex PCR, and the TCRdb table lists in-frame clones only, not all of them. The sample includes tens of thousands of clones, about 90% seen only once; the top ten take 5.2%. V gene TRBV28 combines with J gene TRBJ2-3; D possibly corresponds to TRBD2 (7 bases). This receptor was identified in an adult with an advanced solid tumor such as melanoma, head and neck, liver or kidney cancer. The sample here was CD4+ or CD8+ T cells sorted from blood, taken in a trial of the OX40 agonist ivuxolimab. The CDR3 spells CASSSNGGAASTDTQYF. As DNA, the CDR3 is TGTGCCAGCAGTTCAAATGGGGGGGCGGCTAGCACAGATACGCAGTATTTT.